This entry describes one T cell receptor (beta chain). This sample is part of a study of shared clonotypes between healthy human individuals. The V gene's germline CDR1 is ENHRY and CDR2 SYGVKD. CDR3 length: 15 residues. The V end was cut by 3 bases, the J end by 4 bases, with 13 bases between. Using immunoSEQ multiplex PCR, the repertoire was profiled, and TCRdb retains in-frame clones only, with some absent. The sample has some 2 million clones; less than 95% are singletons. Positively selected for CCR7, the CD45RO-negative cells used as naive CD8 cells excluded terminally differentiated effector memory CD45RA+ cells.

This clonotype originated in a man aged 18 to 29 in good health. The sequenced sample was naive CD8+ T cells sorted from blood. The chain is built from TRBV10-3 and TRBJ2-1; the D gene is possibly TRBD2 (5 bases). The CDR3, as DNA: TGTGCCATCAGTGATGTCAAGCGGATATACAATGAGCAGTTCTTC. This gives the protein CAISDVKRIYNEQFF.